A single sample is the source of the 3 T cell receptor beta chains below, sequenced in a study of graft-versus-host responses after intestinal transplantation. Their recognized antigens are unknown. Sequencing used immunoSEQ multiplex PCR; TCRdb keeps in-frame clones, though not all of them. The sample carries around 90,000 clones, around 90% recorded once. Sequenced here: unstimulated CD4+ T cells sorted from spleen or lymph node cells, sampled before intestinal transplant. The receptor set was obtained from a human donor who received an intestinal transplant.

The genes are TRBV19 and TRBJ2-1, with 8 bases identical to TRBD1. Germline V gene sequence: CDR1 LNHDA, CDR2 SQIVND (reference sequence). This CDR3 spans 15 amino acids. The junction had 7 bases not matched to a gene; V was cut back by 3 bases and J by 6 bases. CDR3 region: CASSIDRGPTNEQFF. Here the CDR3 DNA reads TGTGCCAGTAGTATTGACAGGGGTCCGACCAATGAGCAGTTCTTC.

Remarks on this clone: The germline gene is not matched at one end of the junction; a read error may be the cause. Distinct nucleotide sequences in the sample also encode this CDR3. J is TRBJ2-3 and V is TRBV7-9; no firm D call. This CDR3 has 16 residues. Germline CDR1 and CDR2: SEHNR and FQNEAQ (reference sequence). The CDR3 is CASSLPSRSNTDTQYF. The CDR3, as DNA: TGTGCCAGCAGCCTCCCGTCCAGGTCAAACACAGATACGCAGTACTTT.

The chain uses TRBV10-3 and TRBJ1-4; 10 bases map to TRBD1. From germline, CDR1 is ENHRY and CDR2 SYGVKD. After removal of 6 bases from V and 10 bases from J, the junction contained 5 bases not matched to a gene. The CDR3 length is 13 residues. For the CDR3, the DNA is TGTGCCATCAGGGAGGGGGACAGGGGAAAACTGTTTTTT. Protein: CAIREGDRGKLFF.